What follows is one T cell receptor (beta chain) and its context. This sample was included in a study of shared T cell receptors in the human thymus. Produced via immunoSEQ multiplex PCR; TCRdb's table is partial and in-frame only. The top ten clones hold about 0.01% of a sample with roughly 700,000 clones, 70% to 90% of them seen once. This CDR3 region has 19 residues. Germline V gene lookup returns CDR1 SGDLS and CDR2 YYNGEE. Trimming at V came to 0 bases and at J to 3 bases, leaving 13 bases not matched to a gene. The data also belong to a second study, concerning human thymus T cells. That work adds: It was healthy Finnish infants having corrective surgery for congenital heart defects who were the donors. V and J genes seemed to be used with bias in thymic and blood repertoires. Related research has reported that thymic repertoires overlap highly among unrelated individuals.

The rearrangement joins TRBV9 to TRBJ2-4; TRBD2 agrees at 9 bases. The sequenced material came from thymocytes. This clonotype originated in a boy younger than two with a congenital heart defect. The CDR3 is CASSVESVAGGPGKNIQYF. CDR3 bases: TGTGCCAGCAGCGTAGAGAGTGTCGCGGGAGGGCCAGGCAAAAACATTCAGTACTTC. Supplemented by reference TRBV9 and TRBJ2-4, the full variable domain reads DSGVTQTPKHLITATGQRVTLRCSPRSGDLSVYWYQQSLDQGLQFLIQYYNGEERAKGNILERFSAQQFPDLHSELNLSSLELGDSALYFCASSVESVAGGPGKNIQYFGAGTRLSVL.